Each of the 32 T cell receptor delta chains below was sequenced from the same sample in a study of gamma-delta T cells after stem cell transplantation. TCRdb reanalysed the RT-PCR reads via CATT. Of about 2,400 delta-chain clones in the sample, about 5.6% were seen once. The sequenced sample consisted of gamma-delta T cells. The receptors originated from a human donor. It is not recorded whose cells these are; they may come from a transplant donor.

Note on this clone: This likely reflects a read error, since a far larger clone is one base away. This sequence joins TRDV2 and TRDJ1; possibly TRDD3 for D (6 bases). The germline gives CDR1 GEAIGNYY, CDR2 EKD. V was trimmed by 3 bases and J by 4 bases, leaving 17 bases between them. The CDR3 is made up of 15 amino acids. CDR3 region: CACDEVGATSDKLIF. The CDR3 nucleotides read TGTGCCTGTGACGAAGTGGGGGCTACGAGCGATAAACTCATCTTT.

Relative to its sample, this clone is medium-sized (0.01 to 0.1%). Other DNA sequences in the sample encode the same CDR3. The V call is TRDV2, the J call TRDJ1, with D unresolved. This CDR3 comprises 13 residues. Between the trimmed V and J ends, which lost 6 bases and 3 bases, there was a span of 13 bases. Looked up from germline, CDR1 is GEAIGNYY and CDR2 is EKD. Written as DNA, the CDR3 is TGTGCCTGTCACGAGATATCCCCCGATAAACTCATCTTT. Its protein is CACHEISPDKLIF.

As to this clone: The sample holds other DNA sequences that translate to the same CDR3. V is TRDV2 and J is TRDJ3, with 7 bases aligning to TRDD3. This CDR3 is built from 22 residues. Trimming removed 2 bases from V and 0 bases from J; junction bases left unmatched: 18. Per the germline V gene, CDR1 is GEAIGNYY and CDR2 is EKD. The DNA for the CDR3 is TGTGCCTGTGACATCCTGGGGGCTACGCCGGAAAAAAGCTCCTGGGACACCCGACAGATGTTTTTC. It encodes CACDILGATPEKSSWDTRQMFF.

In its sample, this clone is large. Other DNA sequences in this sample translate to the same CDR3. The chain combines TRDV2 with TRDJ3; no clear D. The V and J ends lost 3 bases and 0 bases respectively, with 11 bases between them. Germline lookup yields CDR1 GEAIGNYY and CDR2 EKD. The CDR3 consists of 17 residues. The CDR3 DNA is TGTGCCTGTGACCCGCCAGTAAGCTCCTGGGACACCCGACAGATGTTTTTC. This gives the protein CACDPPVSSWDTRQMFF.

In its sample, this clone ranks as medium-sized. This sample also contains other DNA sequences that code for the same CDR3. The chain links TRDV2 to TRDJ1, with a tentative D call TRDD3 (6 bases). The V gene lost 1 base and the J gene lost 0 bases, with 14 bases spanning the gap. Germline V gene data show CDR1 as GEAIGNYY and CDR2 as EKD. The CDR3 contains 16 residues. Here the CDR3 DNA reads TGTGCCTGTGACACGCTGGGGACCTTGTACACCGATAAACTCATCTTT. It is translated as CACDTLGTLYTDKLIF.

Notes on this clone: One base separates it from a far larger clone, so it is likely a read error. This rearrangement joins TRDV2 to TRDJ1, with TRDD3 identical over 7 bases. CDR1 and CDR2 from the germline V gene are GEAIGNYY and EKD. The length of the CDR3 is 18 residues. The CDR3 DNA sequence: TGTGCCTGTGACACCATATCCACCTTGGGGGAGCCTACCGATAAACCCATCTTT. This translates into CACDTISTLGEPTDKPIF.

This clone is medium-sized within its sample. This sequence joins TRDV2 and TRDJ1; the match to TRDD3 covers 11 bases. V lost 4 bases, J lost 1 base, and 13 bases stayed unmatched. Per the germline V gene, CDR1 is GEAIGNYY and CDR2 is EKD. This CDR3 has 18 residues. In DNA, the CDR3 is TGTGCCTGTGAGGGCTTACTGGGGGATAATTTACGCACCGATAAACTCATCTTT. It specifies CACEGLLGDNLRTDKLIF.

With regard to this clone: A much larger clone differs from this one at a single base, so this may be a read error. This rearrangement joins TRDV2 to TRDJ1; 8 bases map to TRDD3. CDR1 and CDR2 from the germline V gene are GEAIGNYY and EKD. The CDR3 is made up of 18 amino acids. The V segment lost 1 base and the J segment 4 bases; nucleotides outside the gene matches: 16. The CDR3 DNA reads as TGTGCCTGTGACACTATTCTGGGGGAAAGAGGGTACATCGATAAACTCATCTTT. Protein: CACDTILGERGYIDKLIF.

In the case of this clone: Translating this DNA gives a protein that differs at residue 10 from the TCRdb one, which belongs to a much larger clone; a read error is likely, and the protein shown is this translation. J is TRDJ3 and V is TRDV2; TRDD3 matches at 12 bases. Germline V gene sequence: CDR1 GEAIGNYY, CDR2 EKD. This CDR3 is 20 amino acids long. The V gene end was trimmed by 2 bases and the J gene end by 4 bases; junction bases not matched to a gene: 11. CDR3 bases: TGTGCCTGTGACAGCGGCAACTGGGGGATACCTAATTGGGACACCCGACAGATGTTTTTC. Translation: CACDSGNWGIPNWDTRQMFF.

This clone was observed a few times. TCRdb attributes to this sequence the protein of a much larger clone, which differs from the DNA translation at residue 10; a read error is likely, and the protein displayed is translated from the DNA. The rearrangement uses TRDV2 and TRDJ1; 8 bases match TRDD3. Germline assignment: CDR1 GEAIGNYY and CDR2 EKD. The CDR3 is 17 residues long. The junction had 12 bases not matched to a gene; V was cut back by 1 base and J by 3 bases. In nucleotides, the CDR3 is TGTGCCTGTGACACTCTACTGGGGATACTCAAGGCCGATAAACTCATCTTT. Its protein product is CACDTLLGILKADKLIF.

This clone was found a few times. Possible read error: a much larger clone is one base away. V gene TRDV2 combines with J gene TRDJ1; 7 nucleotides align to TRDD3. This CDR3 is built from 18 residues. V lost 0 bases and J lost 0; bases outside the gene matches: 12. Germline V gene sequence: CDR1 GEAIGNYY, CDR2 EKD. The CDR3 DNA sequence: TGTGCCTGTGACACCCTTGGTCTGGGGGTCTTAAACACCGATAAACTCATCTTT. The encoded protein is CACDTLGLGVLNTDKLIF.

On this clone itself: Translating this DNA gives a protein that differs at residue 11 from the TCRdb one, which belongs to a much larger clone; a read error is likely, and the protein shown is this translation. The V call is TRDV2, the J call TRDJ1; 7 bases match TRDD3. Germline-derived CDR1 and CDR2 are GEAIGNYY and EKD. The CDR3 runs to 20 residues. V shed 3 bases, J shed 0 bases, and the junction held 21 bases outside the gene matches. CDR3 DNA: TGTGCCTGTGACTCCATCGGTACTTCGGCCAGGGGGATGTACACCGATAAACTCATCTTT. As protein: CACDSIGTSARGMYTDKLIF.

This clone was observed a handful of times. For this DNA, TCRdb reports the protein of a much larger clone, which diverges at residue 3, most likely from a read error; the protein presented here is translated directly from the DNA. The rearrangement joins TRDV2 to TRDJ1, with 11 bases fitting TRDD3. Germline V gene data show CDR1 as GEAIGNYY and CDR2 as EKD. The CDR3 runs 17 residues. Here the CDR3 DNA reads TGTGCCGGTGACACCATTGGGGGATACGCCAACACCGATAAACTCATCTTT. It specifies CAGDTIGGYANTDKLIF.

This clone rates as medium-sized. V is TRDV2 and J is TRDJ1; 7 bases line up with TRDD3. The J call may not be correct, given that the DNA end is closer to TRDJ4. This CDR3 comprises 14 residues. The germline V gene has CDR1 GEAIGNYY and CDR2 EKD. DNA for the CDR3: TGTGCCTGTGACACTATTGCGGGGGATGCCCTCCTGATCTTT. This sequence encodes CACDTIAGDALLIF.

The genes are TRDV2 and TRDJ3; 11 bases agree with TRDD3. CDR1 is GEAIGNYY, CDR2 EKD, per germline. This CDR3 is built from 19 residues. The J segment lost 2 bases and the V segment lost 3 bases, leaving 8 bases of the junction unmatched. In DNA form, the CDR3 reads TGTGCCTGTGACTCAGCAGTACTGGGGGATACCTGGGACACCCGACAGATGTTTTTC. It translates to CACDSAVLGDTWDTRQMFF.

As for this clone: This may be a read error, as it is one base from a much larger clone. The chain uses TRDV2 and TRDJ3, with 8 bases matching TRDD3. The CDR3 spans 22 residues. Germline V lookup: CDR1 GEAIGNYY, CDR2 EKD. The CDR3 DNA follows: TGTGCCTGTGACATCGGCTGGGGGACTCACCCGGGGAACTCCTGGGGCACCCGACAGATGTTTTTC. Protein product: CACDIGWGTHPGNSWGTRQMFF.

The rearrangement links TRDV2 to TRDJ1, with 11 bases that match TRDD3. Trimming removed 0 bases from V and 1 base from J; junction bases left unmatched: 12. Germline-derived CDR1 and CDR2 are GEAIGNYY and EKD. This CDR3 has 19 residues. The CDR3 reads CACDTVVLGDKKSTDKLIF. The CDR3 DNA sequence: TGTGCCTGTGACACCGTTGTACTGGGGGATAAAAAGTCCACCGATAAACTCATCTTT.

In its sample, this clone is medium-sized. The same CDR3 is also encoded by other DNA sequences in this sample. The chain employs TRDV2 and TRDJ1, with TRDD3 matching 9 bases. CDR1 GEAIGNYY and CDR2 EKD come from the germline V gene. The CDR3 sequence is 22 residues long. Trimming at V came to 3 bases and at J to 0 bases, leaving 25 bases not matched to a gene. The CDR3 is CACDPVGATGGQPSEYTDKLIF. The CDR3 DNA reads as TGTGCCTGTGACCCCGTAGGGGCCACTGGGGGACAACCATCAGAGTACACCGATAAACTCATCTTT.

Concerning this clone: TCRdb's listed protein matches a much larger clone and diverges from this DNA's translation at residue 2, likely through a read error; the protein shown comes from the DNA. The chain uses TRDV2 and TRDJ1; 9 bases match TRDD3. Germline lookup yields CDR1 GEAIGNYY and CDR2 EKD. The CDR3 sequence is 20 residues long. The CDR3 DNA reads TGTTCCTGTGACACGTTACATAACCCTGTACTGGGGGACTCCACCGATAAACTCATCTTT. It specifies CSCDTLHNPVLGDSTDKLIF.

Within the sample, this clone is medium-sized. The sample contains more than one DNA sequence encoding this CDR3. The chain uses TRDV2 and TRDJ1, with TRDD3 identical over 9 bases. Trimming cost V 3 bases and J 0 bases; bases outside gene matches: 25. This CDR3 has 22 amino acids. Germline V gene sequence: CDR1 GEAIGNYY, CDR2 EKD. This chain's CDR3 is CACDAVLGDPPPLLDDTDKLIF. As DNA, the CDR3 is TGTGCCTGTGACGCCGTACTGGGGGACCCACCTCCCCTCTTAGATGACACCGATAAACTCATCTTT.

On this clone itself: One base away lies a much larger clone, so this may be a sequencing read error. The chain uses TRDV2 and TRDJ1; 10 positions match TRDD3. Germline-derived CDR1 and CDR2 are GEAIGNYY and EKD. The CDR3 length is 14 residues. CDR3 residues: CACDTLLGDDKPIF. CDR3 DNA sequence: TGTGCCTGTGACACCTTACTGGGGGATGATAAACCCATCTTT.

There are a few counts of this clone. Being one base from a much bigger clone, this may be a read error. Other DNA sequences in this sample translate to the same CDR3. The chain combines TRDV2 with TRDJ1, with D unclear. CDR1 is GEAIGNYY and CDR2 is EKD in the germline V gene. This CDR3 contains 15 residues. CDR3 nucleotides: TGTGCCTGTGACACCGTTGGACCTATTACCGATAAACTCATCTTC. Its translation is CACDTVGPITDKLIF.

Points on this clone: TCRdb records a much larger clone's protein for this DNA, with a difference at residue 9 that likely arises from a read error; the protein given is the translation of the DNA. V gene TRDV2 combines with J gene TRDJ1; the match to TRDD3 covers 8 bases. The CDR3 is made up of 16 amino acids. Losses at the gene ends were 4 bases for V and 4 bases for J; bases not matched to a gene: 13. The germline CDR1 and CDR2 sequences are GEAIGNYY and EKD. The CDR3 DNA reads as TGTGCCTGTGAACCTCTTGGGGGATGCTCGGGCGATAAACTCATCTTT. Protein: CACEPLGGCSGDKLIF.

For this clone: TCRdb attributes to this sequence the protein of a much larger clone, which differs from the DNA translation at residue 8; a read error is likely, and the protein displayed is translated from the DNA. CDR3 nucleotide sequence: TGTGCCTGTGACACGATTGGGCCAAAACCGTACACCGATAAACTCATCTTT. Encoded protein: CACDTIGPKPYTDKLIF. V usage is TRDV2 and J usage is TRDJ1; D is unresolved. Trimming took off 1 base at V and 0 bases at J, with 17 bases between the two ends. Germline lookup yields CDR1 GEAIGNYY and CDR2 EKD. The CDR3 length is 17 residues.

The sample holds one count of this clone. A far larger clone is off by one base, so a read error is likely. V and J are TRDV2 and TRDJ1, with 9 bases fitting TRDD2. Germline V gene data show CDR1 as GEAIGNYY and CDR2 as EKD. The trim removed 3 bases at V and 0 bases at J, leaving 25 bases unmatched. The CDR3 totals 22 residues. CDR3 nucleotide sequence: TGTGCCTGTGACCCCCTTCCTACACTGGGGATGCGAGAGGAGGGGTACACCGATAAACTCATCTTT. Translation: CACDPLPTLGMREEGYTDKLIF.

Details on this clone: Since a much larger clone is just one base distant, this may be a read error. This same CDR3 is encoded by further DNA sequences in the sample. CDR3 coding DNA: TGTGCCTGTGACACCGTGGGCGGCCGAAGCCCGAAGCTCATCTTT. Its translation is CACDTVGGRSPKLIF. The rearrangement links TRDV2 to TRDJ1; the D is unclear. Germline CDR1 reads GEAIGNYY; CDR2 reads EKD. This CDR3 spans 15 amino acids. The V and J ends lost 0 bases and 11 bases respectively, with 21 bases between them.

In its sample, this clone is medium-sized. The chain joins TRDV2 to TRDJ1; no clear D. With 3 bases removed from V and 3 bases from J, the gap between germline ends came to 16 bases. The CDR3 spans 15 residues. Germline V gene sequence: CDR1 GEAIGNYY, CDR2 EKD. CDR3 sequence: CACDPVGVYPDKLIF. The CDR3 DNA follows: TGTGCCTGTGACCCGGTGGGTGTTTACCCCGATAAACTCATCTTT.

This clone was recorded a few times. A far larger clone is off by one base, so a read error is likely. V is TRDV2 and J is TRDJ1, with D uncertain. V was cut by 0 bases and J by 0 bases, with 10 bases left in between. The CDR3 runs 15 residues. Germline CDR1 reads GEAIGNYY; CDR2 reads EKD. The CDR3 is CACDTVGNNTDKLIF. The DNA for the CDR3 is TGTGCCTGTGACACCGTTGGGAACAACACCGATAAACTCATCTTT.

As regards this clone: A much larger clone differs from this one at a single base, so this may be a read error. Other DNA sequences in this sample translate to the same CDR3. The chain employs TRDV1 and TRDJ1; 9 nucleotides align to TRDD2. The CDR3 runs to 22 residues. The germline V gene encodes CDR1 TSWWSYY and CDR2 QGS. The DNA of the CDR3 is TGTGCTCTTGGGACCCACCTTCCTACTCCAACCGGGGGGACTCCGTACACCGATAAACTCATCTTC. Protein: CALGTHLPTPTGGTPYTDKLIF.

This clone has a handful of counts. TCRdb lists the protein of a much larger clone for this DNA, which differs at residue 9, so this is likely a read error; the protein given here is translated from the DNA itself. The CDR3 nucleotides read TGTGCCTGTGACACCGTACTGGGGGGTACGCGGTCCTGGGACACCCGACAGATGTTTTTC. It codes for CACDTVLGGTRSWDTRQMFF. The chain joins TRDV2 to TRDJ3, with 8 bases fitting TRDD3. Germline assignment: CDR1 GEAIGNYY and CDR2 EKD. V shed 0 bases, J shed 1 base, and the junction held 10 bases outside the gene matches. This CDR3 is built from 20 residues.

This clone was detected only a few times. This DNA's translation differs at residue 6 from TCRdb's protein, which comes from a much larger clone; a read error is likely, and the protein shown is translated from the DNA. This chain connects TRDV2 to TRDJ3; D is unclear. Trimming took 3 bases from V and 0 from J, leaving 11 bases between them. In germline, CDR1 is GEAIGNYY, CDR2 EKD. The CDR3 spans 17 residues. Here the CDR3 reads CACDPLVSSWDTRQMFF. The DNA for the CDR3 is TGTGCCTGTGACCCGCTAGTAAGCTCCTGGGACACCCGACAGATGTTTTTC.

This clone counts as medium-sized (0.01 to 0.1%). This may come from a read error, since a much larger clone is one base off. This chain uses TRDV2 with TRDJ1; TRDD3 might be the D (6 bases). Per germline, CDR1 GEAIGNYY and CDR2 EKD. The V end was cut by 0 bases, the J end by 2 bases, with 15 bases between. CDR3 length equals 16 residues. CDR3 residues: CACDTVGGKVTDKLIF. CDR3 nucleotide sequence: TGTGCCTGTGACACCGTCGGGGGAAAGGTAACCGATAAACTCATCTTT.